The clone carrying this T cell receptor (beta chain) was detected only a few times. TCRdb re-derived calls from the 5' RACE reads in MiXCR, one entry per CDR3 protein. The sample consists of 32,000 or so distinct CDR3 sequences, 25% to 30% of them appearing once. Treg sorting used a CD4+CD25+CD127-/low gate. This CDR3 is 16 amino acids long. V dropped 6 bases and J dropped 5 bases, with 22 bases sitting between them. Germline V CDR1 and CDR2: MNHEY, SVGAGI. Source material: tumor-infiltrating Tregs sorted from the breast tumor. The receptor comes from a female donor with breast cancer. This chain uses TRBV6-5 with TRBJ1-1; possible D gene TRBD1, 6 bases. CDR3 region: CASSPLGGARGTEAFF. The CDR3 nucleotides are TGTGCCAGCAGCCCCTTGGGGGGGGCTCGGGGGACTGAAGCTTTCTTT.